The 15 T cell receptor beta chains below were found in one sample sequenced in a study of blood T cell repertoires in COVID-19. This table comes from immunoSEQ multiplex PCR, and its TCRdb copy is limited to in-frame clones, with some not included. The table records 250,000 or so clones, about 91% of them present only once. The sequenced sample consisted of PBMCs or T cells enriched from blood (not recorded which). These receptors were collected from a man aged 35 to 55 who had been exposed to COVID-19.

The genes are TRBV12-5 and TRBJ2-5, with a tentative D call TRBD1 (5 bases). The CDR3 has 15 amino acids. Trimming removed 0 bases from V and 5 bases from J, with 13 bases in between. The V gene's germline CDR1 is LGHNT and CDR2 FRNRAP. The CDR3 nucleotides are TGTGCTAGTGGTTTGGTACTTGGACAACCGGAGACCCAGTACTTC. Translating gives CASGLVLGQPETQYF.

This rearrangement joins TRBV6-5 to TRBJ2-7; TRBD2 might be the D (6 bases). Trimming removed 6 bases at V and 0 bases at J, with 12 bases between. From germline, CDR1 is MNHEY and CDR2 SVGAGI. This CDR3 has 14 residues. The CDR3, as DNA: TGTGCCAGCAGGAACTCCGGGAGCTCCTACGAGCAGTACTTC. Its protein is CASRNSGSSYEQYF.

This chain links TRBV11-2 with TRBJ2-1; D is undetermined. Germline-derived CDR1 and CDR2 are SGHAT and FQNNGV. CDR3 length: 15 residues. Trimming took 2 bases from V and 1 from J, leaving 9 bases between them. The CDR3 is CASSLSVESYNEQFF. The CDR3 nucleotides read TGTGCCAGCAGCTTAAGTGTAGAGTCCTACAATGAGCAGTTCTTC.

This clone was recorded once. The chain employs TRBV6-5 and TRBJ2-1; D is possibly TRBD1 (6 bases). Germline-derived CDR1 and CDR2 are MNHEY and SVGAGI. The ends were cut back, 6 bases at V and 6 bases at J, with 15 bases in the middle. This CDR3 is 14 amino acids long. The CDR3, as DNA: TGTGCCAGCAGCTCCCCTACAGGGATCAATGAGCAGTTCTTC. This codes for CASSSPTGINEQFF.

Worth noting for this clone: One end of the junction fails to match germline, which may point to a read error. The chain has TRBV4-2 and TRBJ2-3; D is unclear. The CDR3 is 17 amino acids. In germline, CDR1 is LGHNA, CDR2 YNFKEQ. This CDR3 is CASSQDATVISTDTQYF. The DNA for the CDR3 is TGTGCCAGCAGCCAAGACGCTACCGTAATTAGCACCGATACGCAGTATTTT.

V and J are TRBV19 and TRBJ1-1; D uncertain. V lost 4 bases to trimming and J lost 1 base, with 7 bases between them. This CDR3 comprises 13 residues. Germline V gene lookup returns CDR1 LNHDA and CDR2 SQIVND (reference sequence). Here the CDR3 reads CASSKRRNTEAFF. In DNA form, the CDR3 reads TGTGCCAGTAGTAAACGCAGGAACACTGAAGCTTTCTTT.

The CDR3 spells CARSGLAVGFSNEQFF. CDR3 nucleotides: TGTGCCAGAAGCGGACTAGCGGTGGGGTTTAGCAATGAGCAGTTCTTC. The V and J genes are TRBV5-3 and TRBJ2-1; 10 nucleotides align to TRBD2. TRBV5-3 is marked as an open reading frame, function uncertain. The CDR3 totals 16 residues. J lost 6 bases, V lost 4 bases, and 10 bases had no gene match.

The chain links TRBV5-1 to TRBJ2-7; 10 nucleotides agree with TRBD1. Unmatched junction bases numbered 8, after V lost 3 bases and J lost 2 bases. The CDR3 extends over 16 amino acids. In germline, CDR1 is SGHRS, CDR2 YFSETQ. CDR3 protein: CASSSYRDRGPYEQYF. As DNA, the CDR3 is TGCGCCAGCAGCTCCTACCGGGACAGGGGCCCCTACGAGCAGTACTTC. Full variable domain (outside the CDR3, taken from reference TRBV5-1 and TRBJ2-7): KAGVTQTPRYLIKTRGQQVTLSCSPISGHRSVSWYQQTPGQGLQFLFEYFSETQRNKGNFPGRFSGRQFSNSRSEMNVSTLELGDSALYLCASSSYRDRGPYEQYFGPGTRLTVT.

The chain employs TRBV5-1 and TRBJ2-2; TRBD1 agrees at 8 bases. Germline values: CDR1 SGHRS, CDR2 YFSETQ. The V and J ends lost 5 bases and 2 bases, in that order; junction bases with no gene match: 5. The length of the CDR3 is 15 residues. CDR3 in DNA: TGCGCCAGCAGTGAACAGGGGGATAACACCGGGGAGCTGTTTTTT. Amino acids: CASSEQGDNTGELFF.

CDR3 sequence (DNA): TGTGCCAGCAGCCCCTTTTCCTCCTACAATGAGCAGTTCTTC. It specifies CASSPFSSYNEQFF. V usage is TRBV14 and J usage is TRBJ2-1, with D hard to call. V was trimmed by 4 bases and J by 0 bases, leaving 7 bases between them. The length of the CDR3 is 14 residues. Germline CDR1 reads SGHDN; CDR2 reads FVKESK. Based on the CDR3 plus reference TRBV14 and TRBJ2-1, the full variable domain is EAGVTQFPSHSVIEKGQTVTLRCDPISGHDNLYWYRRVMGKEIKFLLHFVKESKQDESGMPNNRFLAERTGGTYSTLKVQPAELEDSGVYFCASSPFSSYNEQFFGPGTRLTVL.

The rearrangement uses TRBV19 and TRBJ1-1; TRBD1 is a possible D gene (5 bases). This CDR3 has 14 residues. V was shortened by 2 bases and J by 4 bases, with 11 bases between the two germline ends. The germline gives CDR1 LNHDA, CDR2 SQIVND (reference sequence). CDR3 sequence (DNA): TGTGCCAGTAGTATATCGGGGACTGGCACTGAAGCTTTCTTT. Residues: CASSISGTGTEAFF.

The J gene is TRBJ2-7, the V gene TRBV25-1; 9 bases align to TRBD1. V dropped 4 bases and J dropped 2; count of bases not matched to a gene: 3. Per germline, CDR1 MGHDK and CDR2 SYGVNS. The CDR3 extends over 14 amino acids. The CDR3 spells CASSAGQGPYEQYF. The CDR3 DNA sequence: TGTGCCAGCAGTGCGGGACAGGGTCCCTACGAGCAGTACTTC.

The CDR3 DNA follows: TGTGCCAGCAGTCGTCAAATACCCCGGGACAGGGCCCATCGCAATCAGCCCCAGCATTTT. It specifies CASSRQIPRDRAHRNQPQHF. V usage is TRBV28 and J usage is TRBJ1-5; 9 nucleotides line up with TRBD1. This CDR3 is 20 amino acids long. V dropped 5 bases and J dropped 2; count of bases not matched to a gene: 19. The germline V gene encodes CDR1 MDHEN and CDR2 SYDVKM.

The chain recombines TRBV10-3 with TRBJ2-1, with TRBD2 identical over 8 bases. The CDR3 runs to 16 residues. V was clipped by 2 bases and J by 5 bases; unmatched bases: 8. The germline V gene has CDR1 ENHRY and CDR2 SYGVKD. The CDR3 is CAISEGQAGENNEQFF. Written as DNA, the CDR3 is TGTGCCATCAGTGAGGGCCAAGCGGGAGAGAACAATGAGCAGTTCTTC.

This chain links TRBV30 with TRBJ2-1; D is perhaps TRBD1 (6 bases). The CDR3 is 15 residues long. V dropped 0 bases and J dropped 6 bases, with 15 bases sitting between them. Looked up from germline, CDR1 is GTSNPN and CDR2 is SVGIG (reference sequence). CDR3: CAWSVVQGFSNEQFF. The CDR3 bases are TGTGCCTGGAGTGTAGTACAGGGCTTTTCCAATGAGCAGTTCTTC.